Listed below are T cell receptor beta chains from one sample, sequenced in a study of blood T cell repertoires in COVID-19. Produced via immunoSEQ multiplex PCR; TCRdb's table is partial and in-frame only. The sample holds around 200,000 clones, 80% seen once. Sequencing was carried out using PBMCs or T cells enriched from blood (not recorded which). Receptors originate from a woman aged 35 to 49 with acute COVID-19. CDR3s include the opening cysteine and the closing phenylalanine or tryptophan. Each record gives: V gene, D gene, J gene, clone size, CDR3 DNA, CDR3 protein. A D gene is named only where the DNA matches it firmly. The size field is filled for only some rows; it gives once, few, many or a size class.

v_gene: TRBV28
d_gene: TRBD1
j_gene: TRBJ1-3
abundance: .
CDR3nt: TGTGCCAGCAGAAGCGTAGGACAGGGGACTGGAAACACCATATATTTT
CDR3aa: CASRSVGQGTGNTIYF

v_gene: TRBV5-1
d_gene: .
j_gene: TRBJ2-2
abundance: .
CDR3nt: TGCGCCAGCAGCTTGGATCCTTTCGCGAACACCGGGGAGCTGTTTTTT
CDR3aa: CASSLDPFANTGELFF

v_gene: TRBV28
d_gene: .
j_gene: TRBJ1-2
abundance: .
CDR3nt: TGTGCCAGCCGAGCAGGGCTGGGCCTCTATGGCTACACCTTC
CDR3aa: CASRAGLGLYGYTF

v_gene: TRBV19
d_gene: .
j_gene: TRBJ1-5
abundance: .
CDR3nt: TGTGCCAGTGGGGCGGGGGTTCATCAGCCCCAGCATTTT
CDR3aa: CASGAGVHQPQHF

v_gene: TRBV19
d_gene: TRBD1
j_gene: TRBJ2-7
abundance: .
CDR3nt: TGTGCCAGTAGCCCCGGACAGGGGGTCGCCTACGAGCAGTACTTC
CDR3aa: CASSPGQGVAYEQYF

v_gene: TRBV27
d_gene: TRBD1
j_gene: TRBJ1-4
abundance: .
CDR3nt: TGTGCCAGCAGCCCGGGACAGAGACATGAAAAACTGTTTTTT
CDR3aa: CASSPGQRHEKLFF

v_gene: TRBV19
d_gene: TRBD1
j_gene: TRBJ1-4
abundance: .
CDR3nt: TGTGCCAGTAGTAGGCAGGGGGAAGTTTGGGAAAAACTGTTTTTT
CDR3aa: CASSRQGEVWEKLFF

v_gene: TRBV5-1
d_gene: TRBD2
j_gene: TRBJ2-1
abundance: .
CDR3nt: TGCGCCAGCAGGCTCGGTAGCGGGCGAAGCTCCTACAATGAGCAGTTCTTC
CDR3aa: CASRLGSGRSSYNEQFF

v_gene: TRBV2
d_gene: TRBD1
j_gene: TRBJ1-5
abundance: .
CDR3nt: TGTGCCAGCAAACAGGGGAATCAGCCCCAGCATTTT
CDR3aa: CASKQGNQPQHF

v_gene: TRBV28
d_gene: TRBD1
j_gene: TRBJ1-4
abundance: .
CDR3nt: TGTGCCAGCAGACCCCGGGACAGGGAATTTGAAAAACTGTTTTTT
CDR3aa: CASRPRDREFEKLFF

v_gene: TRBV11-2
d_gene: .
j_gene: TRBJ2-7
abundance: .
CDR3nt: TGTGCCAGCAGCCTCTCGGTATTCTCCTACGAGCAGTACTTC
CDR3aa: CASSLSVFSYEQYF

v_gene: TRBV7-2
d_gene: .
j_gene: TRBJ1-4
abundance: .
CDR3nt: TGTGCCAGCAGCTTTTTTCAAGGCTCCAGGGAACTGTTTTTT
CDR3aa: CASSFFQGSRELFF

v_gene: TRBV27
d_gene: .
j_gene: TRBJ2-7
abundance: few
CDR3nt: TGTGCCAGCCGCAGCCTCCCTCAGGGTGCCGAGCAGTACTTC
CDR3aa: CASRSLPQGAEQYF

v_gene: TRBV5-4
d_gene: .
j_gene: TRBJ1-5
abundance: .
CDR3nt: TGTGCCAGCAGCCCGGGGGGAAATCAGCCCCAGCATTTT
CDR3aa: CASSPGGNQPQHF

v_gene: TRBV28
d_gene: .
j_gene: TRBJ1-4
abundance: .
CDR3nt: TGTGCCAGCAGTTTAACTCCAACTAATGAAAAACTGTTTTTT
CDR3aa: CASSLTPTNEKLFF

v_gene: TRBV3-1/TRBV3-2
d_gene: TRBD1
j_gene: TRBJ1-2
abundance: .
CDR3nt: TGTGCCAGCAGCCAAGATAGAACAGGGGGCTACTATGGCTACACCTTC
CDR3aa: CASSQDRTGGYYGYTF

v_gene: TRBV7-9
d_gene: .
j_gene: TRBJ1-1
abundance: .
CDR3nt: TGTGCCAGCAGCTTAGCGGGGGGGCTAGGCACTGAAGCTTTCTTT
CDR3aa: CASSLAGGLGTEAFF

v_gene: TRBV3-1/TRBV3-2
d_gene: TRBD2
j_gene: TRBJ2-3
abundance: .
CDR3nt: TGTGCCAGCAGGCGCACTAGCGGGGGGTGGATAGATACGCAGTATTTT
CDR3aa: CASRRTSGGWIDTQYF

v_gene: TRBV30
d_gene: .
j_gene: TRBJ1-3
abundance: .
CDR3nt: TGTGCCTGGAGCCCGGATGAAAGCGTCTCTGGAAACACCATATATTTT
CDR3aa: CAWSPDESVSGNTIYF

v_gene: TRBV7-9
d_gene: .
j_gene: TRBJ1-1
abundance: once
CDR3nt: TGTGCCAGCAGCTTAGACAGGAACCATGAAGCTTTCTTT
CDR3aa: CASSLDRNHEAFF

v_gene: TRBV11-3
d_gene: .
j_gene: TRBJ2-7
abundance: .
CDR3nt: TGTGCCAGCAGCTTTGGGGCGGGGGAGCAGTACTTC
CDR3aa: CASSFGAGEQYF

v_gene: TRBV5-1
d_gene: .
j_gene: TRBJ2-7
abundance: .
CDR3nt: TGCGCCAGCAGGCCCGCCAGCGGGTGGGTCTACGAGCAGTACTTC
CDR3aa: CASRPASGWVYEQYF

v_gene: TRBV5-1
d_gene: TRBD1
j_gene: TRBJ1-2
abundance: .
CDR3nt: TGCGCCAGCAGCGGCACCGGGACAGCTAACTATGGCTACACCTTC
CDR3aa: CASSGTGTANYGYTF

v_gene: TRBV27
d_gene: .
j_gene: TRBJ1-1
abundance: .
CDR3nt: TGTGCCAGCAGTTTAAGGGGGGGGTACACTGAAGCTTTCTTT
CDR3aa: CASSLRGGYTEAFF

v_gene: TRBV21-1
d_gene: .
j_gene: TRBJ2-1
abundance: .
CDR3nt: TGTGCCAGCAGCAAAAGCAGGGGTGAGAACAATGAGCAGTTCTTC
CDR3aa: CASSKSRGENNEQFF

v_gene: TRBV19
d_gene: TRBD1
j_gene: TRBJ1-1
abundance: .
CDR3nt: TGTGCCAGTAAGAGGACAGGGAGCACTGAAGCTTTCTTT
CDR3aa: CASKRTGSTEAFF

v_gene: TRBV24-1
d_gene: TRBD1
j_gene: TRBJ2-2
abundance: .
CDR3nt: TGTGCCACCAGTGCCGGGACAGGGGTGGGAGAGCTGTTTTTT
CDR3aa: CATSAGTGVGELFF

v_gene: TRBV5-1
d_gene: .
j_gene: TRBJ1-6
abundance: .
CDR3nt: TGCGCCAGCAGCTTATTCCCGGGAGGGAGGAATTCACCCCTCCACTTT
CDR3aa: CASSLFPGGRNSPLHF

v_gene: TRBV12-3/TRBV12-4
d_gene: .
j_gene: TRBJ2-2
abundance: many
CDR3nt: TGTGCCAGCAGACGACAGGACACCGGGGAGCTGTTTTTT
CDR3aa: CASRRQDTGELFF

v_gene: TRBV19
d_gene: .
j_gene: TRBJ2-1
abundance: .
CDR3nt: TGTGCCAGTAGTATACACCCCACGAGGAATGAGCAGTTCTTC
CDR3aa: CASSIHPTRNEQFF

v_gene: TRBV19
d_gene: TRBD1
j_gene: TRBJ1-5
abundance: few
CDR3nt: TGTGCCAGTAGTATGCAACAGGGGGCGGGTCATCAGCCCCAGCATTTT
CDR3aa: CASSMQQGAGHQPQHF

v_gene: TRBV30
d_gene: TRBD1
j_gene: TRBJ2-5
abundance: once
CDR3nt: TGTGCCTGGAGTCTAACAGGGGGGCAAGAGACCCAGTACTTC
CDR3aa: CAWSLTGGQETQYF

v_gene: TRBV6-1
d_gene: .
j_gene: TRBJ1-6
abundance: .
CDR3nt: TGTGCCAGCAGTGAATCAGGGTCCTATAATTCACCCCTCCACTTT
CDR3aa: CASSESGSYNSPLHF

v_gene: TRBV27
d_gene: TRBD1
j_gene: TRBJ2-6
abundance: .
CDR3nt: TGTGCCAGCAGTTGGGACAGCGCCTCTGGGGCCAACGTCCTGACTTTC
CDR3aa: CASSWDSASGANVLTF

v_gene: TRBV2
d_gene: TRBD1
j_gene: TRBJ2-6
abundance: few
CDR3nt: TGTGCCAGCAGTGAACGGACAGGGGAGTCCAACGTCCTGACTTTC
CDR3aa: CASSERTGESNVLTF

v_gene: TRBV15
d_gene: .
j_gene: TRBJ1-5
abundance: .
CDR3nt: TGTGCCACCAGCAGAGACAGGGATTTAGCAAATCAGCCCCAGCATTTT
CDR3aa: CATSRDRDLANQPQHF

v_gene: TRBV30
d_gene: .
j_gene: TRBJ2-7
abundance: .
CDR3nt: TGTGCCTGGAGTGTTGTTCTGTCGGGCGAGCAGTACTTC
CDR3aa: CAWSVVLSGEQYF

v_gene: TRBV19
d_gene: .
j_gene: TRBJ1-3
abundance: .
CDR3nt: TGTGCCAGTAGTATTGGCAGCTCTGGAAACACCATATATTTT
CDR3aa: CASSIGSSGNTIYF

v_gene: TRBV6-5
d_gene: TRBD1
j_gene: TRBJ1-2
abundance: .
CDR3nt: TGTGCCAGCACCGCAACCGACAGGGGCTGGTATGGCTACACCTTC
CDR3aa: CASTATDRGWYGYTF

v_gene: TRBV28
d_gene: .
j_gene: TRBJ1-6
abundance: .
CDR3nt: TGTGCCAGCGGAGACAGCTTTGGATCACCCCTCCACTTT
CDR3aa: CASGDSFGSPLHF

v_gene: TRBV19
d_gene: TRBD1
j_gene: TRBJ1-5
abundance: .
CDR3nt: TGTGCCAGTAGTACAGGACAGGGCATCGGTCAGCCCCAGCATTTT
CDR3aa: CASSTGQGIGQPQHF

v_gene: TRBV29-1
d_gene: TRBD1
j_gene: TRBJ2-7
abundance: .
CDR3nt: TGCAGCGTTACCCTACAGGGGGCCTACGAGCAGTACTTC
CDR3aa: CSVTLQGAYEQYF

v_gene: TRBV7-9
d_gene: TRBD1
j_gene: TRBJ1-4
abundance: .
CDR3nt: TGTGCCAGCAGCCCCGACAGGGGTTCATCGGAAAAACTGTTTTTT
CDR3aa: CASSPDRGSSEKLFF

v_gene: TRBV5-1
d_gene: TRBD1
j_gene: TRBJ1-3
abundance: .
CDR3nt: TGCGCCAGCGGACAGGGGGCGTACGGAAACACCATATATTTT
CDR3aa: CASGQGAYGNTIYF